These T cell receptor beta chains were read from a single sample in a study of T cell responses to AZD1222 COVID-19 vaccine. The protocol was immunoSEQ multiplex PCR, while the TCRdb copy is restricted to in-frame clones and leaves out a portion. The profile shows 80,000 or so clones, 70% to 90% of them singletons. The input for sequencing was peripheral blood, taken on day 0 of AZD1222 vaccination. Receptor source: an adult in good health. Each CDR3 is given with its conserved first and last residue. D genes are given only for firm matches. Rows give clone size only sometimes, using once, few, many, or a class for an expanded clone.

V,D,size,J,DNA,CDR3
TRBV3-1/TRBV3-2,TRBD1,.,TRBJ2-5,TGTGCCAGCAGCCAAGATTTTAGGGGACAGTTTCTCCAAGAGACCCAGTACTTC,CASSQDFRGQFLQETQYF
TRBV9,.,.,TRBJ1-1,TGTGCCAGCAGCGGGCCTAGGGGGACTGAAGCTTTCTTT,CASSGPRGTEAFF
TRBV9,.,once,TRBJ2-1,TGTGCCAGCACTACAGGGGGGACTAGGCAAGATGAGCAGTTCTTC,CASTTGGTRQDEQFF
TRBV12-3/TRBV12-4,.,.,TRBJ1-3,TGTGCCAGCAGTTCTAGGACAGGAAACACCATATATTTT,CASSSRTGNTIYF
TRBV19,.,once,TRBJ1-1,TGTGCCAGTAGGGCGGACAAAACTTTCTTT,CASRADKTFF
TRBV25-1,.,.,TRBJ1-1,TGTGCCAGACAACCCGGACAGCTGAACACTGAAGCTTTCTTT,CARQPGQLNTEAFF
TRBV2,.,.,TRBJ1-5,TGTGCCAGCAAAGAGTATAGCAATCAGCCCCAGCATTTT,CASKEYSNQPQHF
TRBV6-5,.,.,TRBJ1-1,TGTGCCAGCCGAACCGGGAACACGAACACTGAAGCTTTCTTT,CASRTGNTNTEAFF
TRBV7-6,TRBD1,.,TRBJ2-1,TGTGCCAGCAGCGTGGGACAGCTTTACAATGAGCAGTTCTTC,CASSVGQLYNEQFF
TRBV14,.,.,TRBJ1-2,TGTGCCAGCAGCCCGCTCCGAAAAGTAGGAGGTCCTAACTATGGCTACACCTTC,CASSPLRKVGGPNYGYTF
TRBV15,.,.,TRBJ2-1,TGTGCCACCAGCAGAGAAGCGGCTAGCAACGGAGATGAGCAGTTCTTC,CATSREAASNGDEQFF
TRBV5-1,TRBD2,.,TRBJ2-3,TGCGCCAGCAGCTTGGCAGCGGGAGGACAAGATACGCAGTATTTT,CASSLAAGGQDTQYF
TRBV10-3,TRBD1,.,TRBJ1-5,TGTGCCATCAGTGACTCGGACAGGGGTGGCAATCAGCCCCAGCATTTT,CAISDSDRGGNQPQHF
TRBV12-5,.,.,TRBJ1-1,TGTGCTAGTGGTTTGGTTTCCGGGACAATATCTGCGGCCCCTGAAGCTTTCTTT,CASGLVSGTISAAPEAFF
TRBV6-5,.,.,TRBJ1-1,TGTGCCAGCAGTTCGGGACGGATGAACACTGAAGCTTTCTTT,CASSSGRMNTEAFF
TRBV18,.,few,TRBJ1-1,TGTGCCAGCTCAGGTGACAGTCATGGCTTGAACACTGAAGCTTTCTTT,CASSGDSHGLNTEAFF
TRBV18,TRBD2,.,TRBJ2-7,TGTGCCAGCTCACCAGGACTAGCGGGCCCCTCCTACGAGCAGTACTTC,CASSPGLAGPSYEQYF
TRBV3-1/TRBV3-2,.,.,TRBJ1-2,TGTGCCAGCAGCCATAGACGAGGCTACACCTTC,CASSHRRGYTF
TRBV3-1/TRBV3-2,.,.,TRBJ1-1,TGTGCCAGCAGCCCAAGATTCACAGGGTCTGGGAACACTGAAGCTTTCTTT,CASSPRFTGSGNTEAFF
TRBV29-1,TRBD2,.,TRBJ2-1,TGCAGCGCCGCGGGACTACGGGGCAGTGAGCAGTTCTTC,CSAAGLRGSEQFF